These 10 T cell receptor beta chains came from one sample sequenced in a study of blood T cells in healthy people across ages. Next came a second PCR, run for about 7 to 12 cycles, which used a sample-barcoded 5' primer along with a J-beta primer mix. TCRdb fed the 5' RACE reads into MiXCR, producing one record per CDR3 protein. The profile covers around 940,000 distinct CDR3 sequences, with approximately 50% appearing a single time and about a fifth taken by the ten largest. Sequenced sample: blood. Receptor source: an older woman in good health.

The CDR3 sequence is CASHAGGEGFYEQYF. CDR3 DNA: TGCGCCAGCCACGCCGGTGGAGAGGGTTTCTACGAGCAGTACTTC. This rearrangement joins TRBV5-1 to TRBJ2-7; D may be TRBD2 (5 bases). The CDR3 is made up of 15 amino acids. CDR1 SGHRS and CDR2 YFSETQ come from the germline V gene. Deletions cut 7 bases from V and 3 bases from J, with 20 bases between.

The chain couples TRBV5-6 to TRBJ2-1, with 8 bases identical to TRBD1. Germline V lookup: CDR1 SGHDT, CDR2 YYEEEE. This CDR3 comprises 14 residues. V was clipped by 4 bases and J by 4 bases; unmatched bases: 4. The CDR3 here is CASSPRGRYNEQFF. CDR3 coding DNA: TGTGCCAGCAGCCCCAGGGGGCGGTACAATGAGCAGTTCTTC.

With respect to this clonotype: A read error may account for a junction end that differs from germline. The chain joins TRBV20-1 to TRBJ2-7; D unclear. The CDR3 totals 15 residues. CDR1 and CDR2 from the germline V gene are DFQATT and SNEGSKA (reference sequence). CDR3 region: CSARGDLSSHNERYF. Here the CDR3 DNA reads TGCAGTGCTAGAGGAGACCTCAGCTCCCACAATGAGCGGTACTTC.

A remark on this clonotype: A read error may explain this, as a much larger clone is one base away. The chain recombines TRBV7-8 with TRBJ2-1, with D perhaps matching TRBD1 (7 bases). The last part of the DNA fits TRBJ2-7 better; the J call may be wrong. CDR1 and CDR2 (germline): SGHVS, FQNEAQ. The CDR3 is made up of 15 amino acids. The CDR3 loop is CASSYSGGSYNEQYF. The CDR3 bases are TGTGCCAGCAGCTACTCAGGGGGGTCCTACAATGAGCAGTACTTC.

The chain uses TRBV5-1 and TRBJ2-3; 13 bases agree with TRBD2. Per the germline V gene, CDR1 is SGHRS and CDR2 is YFSETQ. V was pared by 5 bases and J by 0 bases, with 9 bases of the junction left unmatched. This CDR3 has 18 residues. The CDR3 DNA sequence: TGCGCCAGCAGTTCCGGGACTAGCGGGGCTCAGAGCACAGATACGCAGTATTTT. Translated, it gives CASSSGTSGAQSTDTQYF.

The chain recombines TRBV6-5 with TRBJ2-7; TRBD1 or TRBD2 may be the D gene (5 bases each). Trimming removed 4 bases at V and 0 bases at J, with 19 bases between. This CDR3 has 17 amino acids. The germline CDR1 and CDR2 sequences are MNHEY and SVGAGI. This CDR3 reads CASSSSGAPASSYEQYF. The CDR3 nucleotides read TGTGCCAGCAGTTCTTCCGGGGCGCCGGCGAGCTCCTACGAGCAGTACTTC.

The chain carries TRBV15 and TRBJ1-5, with unresolved D. The CDR3 consists of 15 residues. Trimming took 0 bases from V and 0 from J, leaving 6 bases between them. Per the germline V gene, CDR1 is LNHNV and CDR2 is YYDKDF (reference sequence). The CDR3 spells CATSRDRGSNQPQHF. The CDR3 DNA reads TGTGCCACCAGCAGAGATCGTGGTAGCAATCAGCCCCAGCATTTT.

The chain recombines TRBV28 with TRBJ1-1, with D maybe TRBD1 (5 bases). The CDR3 sequence is 15 residues long. With 3 bases removed from V and 0 bases from J, the gap between germline ends came to 11 bases. Germline V gene sequence: CDR1 MDHEN, CDR2 SYDVKM. The CDR3 sequence: CASSLWGGMNTEAFF. CDR3 sequence (DNA): TGTGCCAGCAGTTTGTGGGGGGGGATGAACACTGAAGCTTTCTTT.

The V call is TRBV27, the J call TRBJ2-7, with TRBD1 identical over 8 bases. Germline trimming cut 6 bases from V and 3 bases from J; bases unmatched to any gene: 10. This CDR3 region has 15 residues. Per the germline V gene, CDR1 is MNHEY and CDR2 is SMNVEV (reference sequence). The CDR3 sequence: CASSYRDRRGYEQYF. The CDR3 region has the DNA TGTGCCAGCAGCTACCGGGACAGGCGCGGCTACGAGCAGTACTTC.

This clonotype showed up just a few times. The V gene is TRBV7-2, the J gene TRBJ1-5; 10 nucleotides agree with TRBD1. V lost 1 base and J lost 5; bases outside the gene matches: 5. The CDR3 covers 16 residues. Germline assignment: CDR1 SGHTA and CDR2 FQGNSA. The CDR3: CASSLDLGQGYQPQHF. The CDR3 DNA follows: TGTGCCAGCAGCTTAGATCTGGGACAGGGGTATCAGCCCCAGCATTTT.